This is a list of T cell receptor beta chains from one sample in a study of T cells after yellow fever vaccination. Using its own MiXCR run on the 5' RACE reads, TCRdb lists one record per CDR3 protein. The sample consists of some 560,000 distinct CDR3 sequences, 15% to 20% of them appearing once. This sample comprised PBMCs, obtained 15 days after the yellow fever booster vaccination. The receptors shown here come from a man aged 30 to 45 who received the YFV17D yellow fever vaccine. Each CDR3 is given with its conserved first and last residue. The order of the fields is V gene, D gene, clone size, CDR3 length, J gene, CDR3 DNA, CDR3 protein. The D gene is left open where the match is weak. For some rows the clone size is stated as once, few or many, or as a class when expanded; others skip it.

v_gene: TRBV4-2; d_gene: TRBD1; abundance: few; len: 14; j_gene: TRBJ1-6; CDR3nt: TGTGCCAGCAGCCAAGATCGACAGGGCCCCCTACTCCACTTT; CDR3aa: CASSQDRQGPLLHF
v_gene: TRBV7-8; d_gene: .; abundance: .; len: 14; j_gene: TRBJ1-5; CDR3nt: TGTGCCAGCAGCTCGGACAGTAGCAATCAGCCCCAGCATTTT; CDR3aa: CASSSDSSNQPQHF
v_gene: TRBV5-1; d_gene: .; abundance: few; len: 15; j_gene: TRBJ2-3; CDR3nt: TGCGCCAGCAGCTTGGTAGGGGATTTCACAGATACGCAGTATTTT; CDR3aa: CASSLVGDFTDTQYF
v_gene: TRBV12-3/TRBV12-4; d_gene: TRBD2; abundance: .; len: 16; j_gene: TRBJ2-3; CDR3nt: TGTGCCAGCAGTTTCGGGGCGGGAGGGGTCACAGATACGCAGTATTTT; CDR3aa: CASSFGAGGVTDTQYF
v_gene: TRBV25-1; d_gene: .; abundance: .; len: 15; j_gene: TRBJ1-3; CDR3nt: TGTGCCAGCAGTGAAGTTTCAATCTCTGGAAACACCATATATTTT; CDR3aa: CASSEVSISGNTIYF
v_gene: TRBV28; d_gene: TRBD2; abundance: few; len: 14; j_gene: TRBJ2-5; CDR3nt: TGTGCCAGCAGGGCGGGAGGGCCCACGGAGACCCAGTACTTC; CDR3aa: CASRAGGPTETQYF
v_gene: TRBV5-1; d_gene: .; abundance: .; len: 17; j_gene: TRBJ2-3; CDR3nt: TGCGCCAGCAGCTTGGCAAGGACCAGGCCAATCCCAGATACGCAGTATTTT; CDR3aa: CASSLARTRPIPDTQYF
v_gene: TRBV5-1; d_gene: TRBD2; abundance: .; len: 14; j_gene: TRBJ2-7; CDR3nt: TGCGCCACCACTCCCACTAGCGGATCCTACGAGCAGTACTTC; CDR3aa: CATTPTSGSYEQYF
v_gene: TRBV20-1; d_gene: .; abundance: .; len: 12; j_gene: TRBJ2-3; CDR3nt: TGCAGTGCTAGGGCGACAGGAGATACGCAGTATTTT; CDR3aa: CSARATGDTQYF
v_gene: TRBV28; d_gene: .; abundance: once; len: 17; j_gene: TRBJ2-1; CDR3nt: TGTGCCAGCAGTTCCATGGGTTTGGCGGGTGGTTACAATGAGCAGTTCTTC; CDR3aa: CASSSMGLAGGYNEQFF
v_gene: TRBV2; d_gene: TRBD2; abundance: .; len: 15; j_gene: TRBJ2-1; CDR3nt: TGTGCCAGCAGTGAGAGGCGGGAGTTTTACAATGAGCAGTTCTTC; CDR3aa: CASSERREFYNEQFF
v_gene: TRBV4-2; d_gene: TRBD2; abundance: .; len: 15; j_gene: TRBJ2-7; CDR3nt: TGTGCCAGCAGCCAGGAGGGACTAGCGGCCTACGAGCAGTACTTC; CDR3aa: CASSQEGLAAYEQYF
v_gene: TRBV5-1; d_gene: TRBD2; abundance: many; len: 16; j_gene: TRBJ2-3; CDR3nt: TGCGCCAGCAGCTTGTCGGGAGGGCCTTCCACAGATACGCAGTATTTT; CDR3aa: CASSLSGGPSTDTQYF
v_gene: TRBV5-1; d_gene: TRBD1; abundance: few; len: 14; j_gene: TRBJ2-1; CDR3nt: TGCGCCAGCAGCTTGAGGTCAGGGGGCAATGAGCAGTTCTTC; CDR3aa: CASSLRSGGNEQFF
v_gene: TRBV12-5; d_gene: .; abundance: .; len: 21; j_gene: TRBJ2-7; CDR3nt: TGTGCTAGTGGCCCTGCAAGTTCGGACAGGGGGTGGCTAGCGGGAGTGAGGGAGCAGTACTTC; CDR3aa: CASGPASSDRGWLAGVREQYF
v_gene: TRBV3-1; d_gene: TRBD2; abundance: .; len: 14; j_gene: TRBJ2-1; CDR3nt: TGTGCCAGCAGCCGGACTAGCGGGAGAAGGGAGCAGTTCTTC; CDR3aa: CASSRTSGRREQFF
v_gene: TRBV7-2; d_gene: .; abundance: .; len: 15; j_gene: TRBJ2-3; CDR3nt: TGTGCCAGCAGCTTACGGGGTTCTAGCACAGATACGCAGTATTTT; CDR3aa: CASSLRGSSTDTQYF
v_gene: TRBV7-2; d_gene: TRBD1; abundance: few; len: 15; j_gene: TRBJ2-7; CDR3nt: TGTGCCAGCAGCCCGCAGACAGGGGGTAGCATCGAGCAGTACTTC; CDR3aa: CASSPQTGGSIEQYF
v_gene: TRBV7-2; d_gene: TRBD1; abundance: few; len: 16; j_gene: TRBJ2-2; CDR3nt: TGTGCCAGCAGCTTAATGGACAGGGCAATCGGCGGGGAGCTGTTTTTT; CDR3aa: CASSLMDRAIGGELFF
v_gene: TRBV6-2/TRBV6-3; d_gene: .; abundance: .; len: 14; j_gene: TRBJ2-2; CDR3nt: TGTGCCAGCAGTTACTCCCCGAACACCGGGGAGCTGTTTTTT; CDR3aa: CASSYSPNTGELFF
v_gene: TRBV6-1; d_gene: TRBD2; abundance: few; len: 17; j_gene: TRBJ2-2; CDR3nt: TGTGCCAGCAGGCCCACCCCTAGCGGGAGGATCACCGGGGAGCTGTTTTTT; CDR3aa: CASRPTPSGRITGELFF
v_gene: TRBV28; d_gene: TRBD1; abundance: .; len: 16; j_gene: TRBJ1-2; CDR3nt: TGTGCCAGCAGTTTATCGCAGGGGGGGTTAGGCTATGGCTACACCTTC; CDR3aa: CASSLSQGGLGYGYTF
v_gene: TRBV29-1; d_gene: TRBD1; abundance: few; len: 13; j_gene: TRBJ2-3; CDR3nt: TGCAGCGGGACAGGACAGAACACAGATACGCAGTATTTT; CDR3aa: CSGTGQNTDTQYF
v_gene: TRBV7-2; d_gene: .; abundance: .; len: 13; j_gene: TRBJ2-3; CDR3nt: TGTGCCAGCAGCTCCCGCACCATAGATACGCAGTATTTT; CDR3aa: CASSSRTIDTQYF
v_gene: TRBV9; d_gene: .; abundance: .; len: 16; j_gene: TRBJ2-2; CDR3nt: TGTGCCAGCAGCGTAGAGGGACTTTCAAGAACCGGGGAGCTGTTTTTT; CDR3aa: CASSVEGLSRTGELFF
v_gene: TRBV7-2; d_gene: .; abundance: .; len: 15; j_gene: TRBJ2-5; CDR3nt: TGTGCCAGCAGCTTAGGTGGGGGGCTTGAAGAGACCCAGTACTTC; CDR3aa: CASSLGGGLEETQYF
v_gene: TRBV6-1; d_gene: .; abundance: .; len: 13; j_gene: TRBJ2-5; CDR3nt: TGTGCCAGCAGACGGCAGCGGCAAGAGACCCAGTACTTC; CDR3aa: CASRRQRQETQYF
v_gene: TRBV5-1; d_gene: TRBD2; abundance: few; len: 14; j_gene: TRBJ2-1; CDR3nt: TGCGCCAGCAGCTTGGAGCGGGGGGAGGATGAGCAGTTCTTC; CDR3aa: CASSLERGEDEQFF
v_gene: TRBV11-2; d_gene: TRBD2; abundance: .; len: 15; j_gene: TRBJ2-1; CDR3nt: TGTGCCAGCAGCTCCGGACTAGCGGGGCGTCACGAGCAGTTCTTC; CDR3aa: CASSSGLAGRHEQFF